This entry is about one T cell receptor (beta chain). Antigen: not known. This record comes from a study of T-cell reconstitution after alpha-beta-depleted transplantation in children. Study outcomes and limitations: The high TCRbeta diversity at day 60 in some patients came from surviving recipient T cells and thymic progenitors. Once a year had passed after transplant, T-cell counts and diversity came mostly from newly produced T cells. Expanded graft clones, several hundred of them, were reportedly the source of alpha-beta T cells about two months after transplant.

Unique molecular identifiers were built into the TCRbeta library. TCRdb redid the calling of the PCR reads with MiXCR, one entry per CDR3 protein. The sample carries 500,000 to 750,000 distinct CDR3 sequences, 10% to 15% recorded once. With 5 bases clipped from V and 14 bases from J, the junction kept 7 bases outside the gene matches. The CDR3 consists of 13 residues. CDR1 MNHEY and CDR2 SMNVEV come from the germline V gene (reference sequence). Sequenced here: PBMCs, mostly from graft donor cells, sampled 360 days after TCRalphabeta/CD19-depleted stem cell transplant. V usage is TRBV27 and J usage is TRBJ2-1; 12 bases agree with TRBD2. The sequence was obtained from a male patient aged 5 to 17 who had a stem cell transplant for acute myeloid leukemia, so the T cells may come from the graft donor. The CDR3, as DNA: TGTGCCAGCAGTCCCGAATCTAGCGGGAGGGAGTTCTTC. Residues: CASSPESSGREFF.